Each of the 22 T cell receptor beta chains below was sequenced from the same sample in a study of T cells in localized non-small cell lung cancer. Clones were read by immunoSEQ multiplex PCR, and TCRdb kept only the in-frame ones, dropping some. The table shows 4,000 to 5,000 clones, with 25% occurring only once. Specimen: lung tumor tissue, collected before any cancer treatment. These receptors originate from an older male donor with stage I lung adenocarcinoma.

V gene TRBV5-1 combines with J gene TRBJ1-1, with a tentative D call TRBD1 (5 bases). The CDR3 runs 14 residues. V was shortened by 2 bases and J by 5 bases, with 13 bases between the two germline ends. CDR1 is SGHRS and CDR2 is YFSETQ in the germline V gene. The CDR3 DNA is TGCGCCAGCAGCTTTACGGGGACGGGAACTGAAGCTTTCTTT. It yields the protein CASSFTGTGTEAFF.

This clone turned up a few times. This chain connects TRBV19 to TRBJ1-4; the match to TRBD1 covers 8 bases. This CDR3 spans 17 amino acids. Germline-derived CDR1 and CDR2 are LNHDA and SQIVND (reference sequence). With V trimmed by 5 bases and J by 4 bases, 12 bases remained unmatched. CDR3 DNA: TGTGCCAGTAGTCTCCACTCCCGGACAGGGAGTAATGAAAAACTGTTTTTT. Its protein product is CASSLHSRTGSNEKLFF.

The CDR3 loop is CASRGGRTGPTEPRSPLHF. For the CDR3, the DNA is TGTGCCAGCAGAGGGGGGCGGACAGGGCCAACGGAGCCTCGTTCACCCCTCCACTTT. V gene TRBV6-8 combines with J gene TRBJ1-6; 8 bases map to TRBD1. Germline values: CDR1 MNHGY, CDR2 SAAAGT. The CDR3 contains 19 residues. J was trimmed by 9 bases and V by 6 bases; bases with no gene match: 22.

This chain connects TRBV6-8 to TRBJ2-1; TRBD2 matches 7 bases. V dropped 6 bases and J dropped 9; count of bases not matched to a gene: 11. This CDR3 contains 14 residues. Germline CDR1 and CDR2: MNHGY and SAAAGT. CDR3 in amino acids: CASSRDYALSEQFF. The CDR3 DNA sequence: TGTGCCAGCAGCCGGGACTACGCCCTCAGTGAGCAGTTCTTC.

V gene TRBV6-8 combines with J gene TRBJ2-7; 8 nucleotides match TRBD1. This CDR3 has 13 amino acids. The germline V gene has CDR1 MNHGY and CDR2 SAAAGT. V was pared by 5 bases and J by 3 bases, with 3 bases of the junction left unmatched. This chain's CDR3 is CASSRTGSYEQYF. The CDR3 DNA reads TGTGCCAGCAGTAGGACAGGGAGCTACGAGCAGTACTTC.

This clone rates as medium-sized. The chain has TRBV23-1 and TRBJ1-1; tentatively, D is TRBD1 (5 bases). TRBV23-1 is marked as an open reading frame, function uncertain. V lost 6 bases to trimming and J lost 2 bases, with 10 bases between them. The CDR3 is 13 residues long. The CDR3 nucleotides are TGCGCCAGCAGCCTTCAGGGAAACACTGAAGCTTTCTTT. This sequence encodes CASSLQGNTEAFF.

This clone has a single count. Additional DNA sequences in this sample encode the identical CDR3. The rearrangement uses TRBV30 and TRBJ2-1; D tentatively fits TRBD1 or TRBD2 (6 bases each). The CDR3 length is 16 residues. CDR1 is GTSNPN, CDR2 SVGIG, per germline (reference sequence). V gave up 0 bases and J gave up 1 base, with 13 bases separating them. For the CDR3, the DNA is TGTGCCTGGAGTGTACCTGGGGGGCTTTCCTACAATGAGCAGTTCTTC. It is translated as CAWSVPGGLSYNEQFF. The whole variable domain, remainder taken from reference TRBV30 and TRBJ2-1, is SQTIHQWPATLVQPVGSPLSLECTVEGTSNPNLYWYRQAAGRGLQLLFYSVGIGQISSEVPQNLSASRPQDRQFILSSKKLLLSDSGFYLCAWSVPGGLSYNEQFFGPGTRLTVL.

The chain combines TRBV11-3 with TRBJ1-2; 8 bases align to TRBD1. There are 15 residues in the CDR3. Per germline, CDR1 SGHNT and CDR2 YENEEA. The trim removed 3 bases at V and 4 bases at J, leaving 7 bases unmatched. For the CDR3, the DNA is TGTGCCAGCAGCTTGGCCCCAGGGGGCTCCTATGGCTACACCTTC. Its translation: CASSLAPGGSYGYTF.

This rearrangement joins TRBV19 to TRBJ2-7; the match to TRBD2 covers 13 bases. V lost 4 bases to trimming and J lost 4 bases; unmatched junction nucleotides: 22. Germline lookup yields CDR1 LNHDA and CDR2 SQIVND (reference sequence). The CDR3 totals 21 residues. CDR3 residues: CASSTGLAGVSFDSWDYEQYF. CDR3 sequence (DNA): TGTGCCAGTAGTACTGGACTAGCGGGAGTCTCGTTCGACTCGTGGGATTACGAGCAGTACTTC.

The J gene is TRBJ1-4, the V gene TRBV4-1; D ambiguous. The germline gives CDR1 MGHRA, CDR2 YSYEKL. V lost 3 bases and J lost 8, with 19 bases in between. The CDR3 covers 16 residues. The CDR3: CASSHLVDGGEEKLFF. The CDR3 nucleotides are TGCGCCAGCAGCCATCTCGTCGACGGTGGAGAAGAAAAACTGTTTTTT.

This clone came up a few times. J is TRBJ1-3 and V is TRBV30; 7 bases fit TRBD1. Germline V lookup: CDR1 GTSNPN, CDR2 SVGIG (reference sequence). V shed 0 bases and J 1 base; nucleotides not matched to a gene: 3. The CDR3 length is 15 residues. The CDR3 here is CAWSVYRGSGNTIYF. The CDR3 DNA follows: TGTGCCTGGAGTGTATACAGGGGATCTGGAAACACCATATATTTT. The variable domain in full, completed from reference TRBV30 and TRBJ1-3, reads SQTIHQWPATLVQPVGSPLSLECTVEGTSNPNLYWYRQAAGRGLQLLFYSVGIGQISSEVPQNLSASRPQDRQFILSSKKLLLSDSGFYLCAWSVYRGSGNTIYFGEGSWLTVV.

This clone was seen a few times. The chain links TRBV9 to TRBJ2-1, with D perhaps TRBD1 (5 bases). This CDR3 region has 13 residues. Looked up from germline, CDR1 is SGDLS and CDR2 is YYNGEE. V shed 7 bases and J shed 8 bases, with 16 bases lying between them. CDR3 nucleotides: TGTGCCAGCGGGGCAGGAAGTGCCCATGAGCAGTTCTTC. It codes for CASGAGSAHEQFF.

This chain uses TRBV29-1 with TRBJ1-1; D is uncertain. Trimming took off 6 bases at V and 4 bases at J, with 12 bases between the two ends. Germline V lookup: CDR1 SQVTM, CDR2 ANQGSEA. The CDR3 runs 12 residues. The CDR3 sequence is CSVETGSTEAFF. The CDR3 DNA is TGCAGCGTAGAGACGGGTAGCACTGAAGCTTTCTTT.

This clone was observed at least ten times. The rearrangement joins TRBV11-3 to TRBJ1-1, with D possibly TRBD1 on 5 matching bases. Germline V CDR1 and CDR2: SGHNT, YENEEA. The CDR3 runs to 14 residues. Trimming removed 1 base at V and 5 bases at J, with 11 bases between. The CDR3 sequence is CASSLVGHRTEAFF. CDR3 DNA: TGTGCCAGCAGCTTAGTCGGACATCGTACTGAAGCTTTCTTT.

The V and J genes are TRBV19 and TRBJ1-1; D may be TRBD1 (5 bases). CDR1 and CDR2 (germline): LNHDA, SQIVND (reference sequence). CDR3 length: 14 residues. V was shortened by 7 bases and J by 3 bases, with 15 bases between the two germline ends. CDR3 nucleotides: TGTGCCAGTACGGGTAGGGGAGGCGACACTGAAGCTTTCTTT. This encodes CASTGRGGDTEAFF.

The chain joins TRBV30 to TRBJ1-3; D is unclear. The V end was cut by 0 bases, the J end by 1 base, with 4 bases between. Germline V gene data show CDR1 as GTSNPN and CDR2 as SVGIG (reference sequence). This CDR3 region has 13 residues. The CDR3 DNA is TGTGCCTGGAGTGTACAGTCTGGAAACACCATATATTTT. Its protein product is CAWSVQSGNTIYF.

CDR3 nucleotides: TGCGCCAGCAGCACCGGGACAGGGGGCGGGGAAAAACTGTTTTTT. Amino acid sequence: CASSTGTGGGEKLFF. The rearrangement links TRBV5-1 to TRBJ1-4, with 12 positions matching TRBD1. J lost 8 bases, V lost 4 bases, and 6 bases had no gene match. This CDR3 region has 15 residues. Germline-derived CDR1 and CDR2 are SGHRS and YFSETQ.

This clone was counted between two and nine times. This chain connects TRBV6-8 to TRBJ1-5; D not resolved. This CDR3 comprises 13 residues. The ends were cut back, 4 bases at V and 4 bases at J, with 8 bases in the middle. Germline values: CDR1 MNHGY, CDR2 SAAAGT. CDR3 sequence (DNA): TGTGCCAGCAGTTTGCCCAGTAATCAGCCCCAGCATTTT. Its translation: CASSLPSNQPQHF.

By sample fraction, this clone is medium-sized. The V call is TRBV6-8, the J call TRBJ1-2, with D unclear. Trimming removed 2 bases at V and 3 bases at J, with 13 bases between. Germline V gene sequence: CDR1 MNHGY, CDR2 SAAAGT. There are 15 residues in the CDR3. As DNA, the CDR3 is TGTGCCAGCAGTTACGCGCCAGTAGGAGACTATGGCTACACCTTC. This encodes CASSYAPVGDYGYTF.

J is TRBJ2-1 and V is TRBV6-8; D gene unclear. The CDR3 has 15 amino acids. Looked up from germline, CDR1 is MNHGY and CDR2 is SAAAGT. The ends were cut back, 5 bases at V and 0 bases at J, with 11 bases in the middle. CDR3 nucleotides: TGTGCCAGCAGTACTTTGTATAGCTCCTACAATGAGCAGTTCTTC. It translates to CASSTLYSSYNEQFF.

This clone was picked up a small number of times. The rearrangement joins TRBV6-8 to TRBJ2-7; D call uncertain. CDR3 length: 15 residues. The V gene lost 2 bases and the J gene lost 4 bases, with 15 bases spanning the gap. The germline V gene has CDR1 MNHGY and CDR2 SAAAGT. DNA of the CDR3: TGTGCCAGCAGTTACCAACCGATATACGGTTACGAGCAGTACTTC. It is translated as CASSYQPIYGYEQYF.

This clone was seen only a few times. The genes are TRBV6-8 and TRBJ2-4; D is unclear. This CDR3 is 15 amino acids long. V lost 0 bases and J lost 8, with 14 bases in between. CDR1 MNHGY and CDR2 SAAAGT come from the germline V gene. CDR3 DNA sequence: TGTGCCAGCAGTTACTCTGGCCTCCGAAGTGACATTCAGTACTTC. Protein: CASSYSGLRSDIQYF.